These T cell receptor beta chains were read from a single sample in a study of blood T cell repertoires in COVID-19. This table comes from immunoSEQ multiplex PCR, and its TCRdb copy is limited to in-frame clones, with some not included. Among under 300,000 clones listed, roughly 90% were seen once. Sequenced input: PBMCs or T cells enriched from blood (not recorded which). The receptor source for this set is a woman aged 40 to 49 with acute COVID-19. CDR3s leave out the opening cysteine and the closing phenylalanine or tryptophan. Each record gives: CDR3 length, V gene, CDR3 protein.

16,TRBV6-4,ASSDSTLAGAPGDTQY
18,TRBV3-1/TRBV3-2,ASSPGSGLAGEITYEPQY
14,TRBV19,ASSISGRAPTDTQY
13,TRBV28,ASSTPALEGGELF
13,TRBV28,ASSTGGASNQPQH
14,TRBV15,ATSRDSGVRYSPLH
13,TRBV4-2,ASSQVLLDGETQY
12,TRBV4-2,ASSQQGFNQPQH
11,TRBV3-1/TRBV3-2,ASSFAGGTEAF
12,TRBV6-2/TRBV6-3,ASSFRTERYEQY
12,TRBV12-5,ASGLEGGGYGYT
11,TRBV5-5,ASSLAVREKLF